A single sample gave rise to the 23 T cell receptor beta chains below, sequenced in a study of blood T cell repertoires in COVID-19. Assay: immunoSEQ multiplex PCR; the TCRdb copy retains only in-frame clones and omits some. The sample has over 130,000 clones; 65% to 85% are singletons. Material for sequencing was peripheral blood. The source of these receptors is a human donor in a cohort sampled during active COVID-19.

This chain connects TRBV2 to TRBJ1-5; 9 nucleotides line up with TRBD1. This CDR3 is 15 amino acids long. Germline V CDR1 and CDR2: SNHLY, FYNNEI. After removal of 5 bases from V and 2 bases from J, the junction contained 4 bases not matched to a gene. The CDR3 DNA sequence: TGTGCCAGCAGTCCGAGGGACAGGGGCAATCAGCCCCAGCATTTT. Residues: CASSPRDRGNQPQHF.

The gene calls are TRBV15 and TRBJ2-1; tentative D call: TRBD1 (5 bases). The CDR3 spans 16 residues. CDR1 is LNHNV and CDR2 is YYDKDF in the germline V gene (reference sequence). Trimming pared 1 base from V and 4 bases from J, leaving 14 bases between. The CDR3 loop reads CATSRGVQVSYNEQFF. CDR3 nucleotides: TGTGCCACCAGCAGAGGGGTACAGGTATCTTACAATGAGCAGTTCTTC.

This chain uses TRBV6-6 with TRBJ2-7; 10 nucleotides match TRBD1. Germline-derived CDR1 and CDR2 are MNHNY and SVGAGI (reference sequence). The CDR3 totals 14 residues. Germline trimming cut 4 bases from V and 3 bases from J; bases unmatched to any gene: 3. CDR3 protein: CASSFGTGVYEQYF. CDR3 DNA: TGTGCCAGCAGTTTCGGGACAGGGGTCTACGAGCAGTACTTC.

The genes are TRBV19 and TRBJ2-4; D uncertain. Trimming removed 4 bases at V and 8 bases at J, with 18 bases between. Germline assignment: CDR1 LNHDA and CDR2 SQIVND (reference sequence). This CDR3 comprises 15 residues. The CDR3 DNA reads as TGTGCCAGTAGTACCTCAAGAGCAAAAGGAGACATTCAGTACTTC. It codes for CASSTSRAKGDIQYF.

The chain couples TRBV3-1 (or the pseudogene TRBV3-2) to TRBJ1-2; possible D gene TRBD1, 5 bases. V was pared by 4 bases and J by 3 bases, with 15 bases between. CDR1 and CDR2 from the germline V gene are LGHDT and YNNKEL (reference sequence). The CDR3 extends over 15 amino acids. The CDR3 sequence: CASSPGDLFYYGYTF. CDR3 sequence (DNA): TGTGCCAGCAGCCCGGGGGATCTTTTTTACTATGGCTACACCTTC.

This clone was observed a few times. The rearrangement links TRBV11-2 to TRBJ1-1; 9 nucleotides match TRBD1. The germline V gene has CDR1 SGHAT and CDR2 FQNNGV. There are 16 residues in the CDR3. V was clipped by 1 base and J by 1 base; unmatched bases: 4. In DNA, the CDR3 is TGTGCCAGCAGCTTAGGGGGGGGACAGGGGAACACTGAAGCTTTCTTT. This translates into CASSLGGGQGNTEAFF.

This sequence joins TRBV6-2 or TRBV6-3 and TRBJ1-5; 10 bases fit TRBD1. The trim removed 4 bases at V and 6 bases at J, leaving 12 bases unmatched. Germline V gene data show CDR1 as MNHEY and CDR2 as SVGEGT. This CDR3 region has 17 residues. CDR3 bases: TGTGCCAGCAGTTTCTTCCCCGGGACAGGGGTCGGTCAGCCCCAGCATTTT. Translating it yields CASSFFPGTGVGQPQHF.

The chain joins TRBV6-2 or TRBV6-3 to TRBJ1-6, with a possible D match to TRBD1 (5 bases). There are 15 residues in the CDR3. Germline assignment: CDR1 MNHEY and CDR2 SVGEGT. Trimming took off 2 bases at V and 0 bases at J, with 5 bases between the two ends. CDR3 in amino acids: CASSYQGSYNSPLHF. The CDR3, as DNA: TGTGCCAGCAGTTACCAGGGCTCCTATAATTCACCCCTCCACTTT.

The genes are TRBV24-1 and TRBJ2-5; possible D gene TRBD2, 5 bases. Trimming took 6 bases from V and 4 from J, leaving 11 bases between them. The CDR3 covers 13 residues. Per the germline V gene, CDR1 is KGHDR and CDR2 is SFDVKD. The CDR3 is CATSYGKGETQYF. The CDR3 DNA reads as TGTGCCACCAGTTACGGGAAGGGAGAGACCCAGTACTTC.

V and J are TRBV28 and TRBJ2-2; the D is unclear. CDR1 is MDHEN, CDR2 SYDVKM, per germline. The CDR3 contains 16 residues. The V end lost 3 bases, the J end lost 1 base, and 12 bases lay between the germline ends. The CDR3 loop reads CASSLRYRRNTGELFF. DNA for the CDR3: TGTGCCAGCAGTTTGAGGTATCGGCGGAACACCGGGGAGCTGTTTTTT.

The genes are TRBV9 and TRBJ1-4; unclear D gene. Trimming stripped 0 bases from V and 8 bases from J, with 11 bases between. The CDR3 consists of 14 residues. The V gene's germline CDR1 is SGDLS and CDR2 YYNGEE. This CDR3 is CASSVGGFGEKLFF. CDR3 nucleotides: TGTGCCAGCAGCGTAGGAGGATTTGGGGAAAAACTGTTTTTT.

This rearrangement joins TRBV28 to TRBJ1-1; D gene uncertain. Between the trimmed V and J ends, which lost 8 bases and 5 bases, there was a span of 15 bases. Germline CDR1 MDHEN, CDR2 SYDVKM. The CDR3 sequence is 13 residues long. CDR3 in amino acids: CASGRGLGTEAFF. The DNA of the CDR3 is TGTGCCAGCGGGAGAGGGCTGGGGACTGAAGCTTTCTTT.

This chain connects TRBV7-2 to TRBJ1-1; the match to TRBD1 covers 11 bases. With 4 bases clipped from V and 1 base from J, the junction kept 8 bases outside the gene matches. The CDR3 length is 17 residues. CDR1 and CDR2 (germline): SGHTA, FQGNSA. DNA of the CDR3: TGTGCCAGCAGCTCACTGGGACAGGGGGGACAGAACACTGAAGCTTTCTTT. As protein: CASSSLGQGGQNTEAFF.

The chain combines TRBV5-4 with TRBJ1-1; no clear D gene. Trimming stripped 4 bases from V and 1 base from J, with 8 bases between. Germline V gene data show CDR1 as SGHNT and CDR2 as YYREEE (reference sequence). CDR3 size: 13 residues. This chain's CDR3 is CASSADKNTEAFF. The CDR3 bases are TGTGCCAGCAGCGCTGACAAGAACACTGAAGCTTTCTTT.

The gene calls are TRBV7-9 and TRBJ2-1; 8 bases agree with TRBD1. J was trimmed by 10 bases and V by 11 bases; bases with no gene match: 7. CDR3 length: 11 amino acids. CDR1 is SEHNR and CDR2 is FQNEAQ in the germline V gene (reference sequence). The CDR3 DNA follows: TGTGCCGGACAGGGCGGGAAGGAGCAGTTCTTC. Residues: CAGQGGKEQFF.

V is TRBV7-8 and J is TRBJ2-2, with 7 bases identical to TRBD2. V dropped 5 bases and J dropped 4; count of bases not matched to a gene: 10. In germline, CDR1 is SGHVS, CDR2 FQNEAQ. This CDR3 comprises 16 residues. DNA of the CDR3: TGTGCCAGCAGCCGAGGGGAGGGTGAACTCACCGGGGAGCTGTTTTTT. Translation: CASSRGEGELTGELFF.

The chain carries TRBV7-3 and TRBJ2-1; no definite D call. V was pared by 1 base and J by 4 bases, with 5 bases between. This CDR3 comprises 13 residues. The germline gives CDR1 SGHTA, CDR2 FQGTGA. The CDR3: CASSLSSYNEQFF. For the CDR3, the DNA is TGTGCCAGCAGCTTAAGCAGTTACAATGAGCAGTTCTTC.

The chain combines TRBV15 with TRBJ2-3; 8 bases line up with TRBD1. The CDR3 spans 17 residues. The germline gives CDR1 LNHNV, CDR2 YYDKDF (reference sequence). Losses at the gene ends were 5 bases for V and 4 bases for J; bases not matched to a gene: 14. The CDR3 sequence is CATSQTPPGGGSDTQYF. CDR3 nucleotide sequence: TGTGCCACCAGCCAAACCCCCCCAGGGGGCGGGTCAGATACGCAGTATTTT.

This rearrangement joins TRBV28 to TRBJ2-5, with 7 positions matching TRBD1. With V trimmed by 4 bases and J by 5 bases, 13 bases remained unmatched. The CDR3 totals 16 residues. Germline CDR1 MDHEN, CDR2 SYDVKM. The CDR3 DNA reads TGTGCCAGCAGTTCATCGGGACAGAAGGTTTCGGAGACCCAGTACTTC. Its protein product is CASSSSGQKVSETQYF. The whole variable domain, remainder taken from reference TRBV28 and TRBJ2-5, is DVKVTQSSRYLVKRTGEKVFLECVQDMDHENMFWYRQDPGLGLRLIYFSYDVKMKEKGDIPEGYSVSREKKERFSLILESASTNQTSMYLCASSSSGQKVSETQYFGPGTRLLVL.

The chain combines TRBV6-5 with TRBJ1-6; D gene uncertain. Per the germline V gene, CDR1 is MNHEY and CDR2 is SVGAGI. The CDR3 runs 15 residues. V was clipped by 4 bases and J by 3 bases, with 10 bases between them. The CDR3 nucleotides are TGTGCCAGCAGTTTAAATCGGGGCTATAATTCACCCCTCCACTTT. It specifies CASSLNRGYNSPLHF.

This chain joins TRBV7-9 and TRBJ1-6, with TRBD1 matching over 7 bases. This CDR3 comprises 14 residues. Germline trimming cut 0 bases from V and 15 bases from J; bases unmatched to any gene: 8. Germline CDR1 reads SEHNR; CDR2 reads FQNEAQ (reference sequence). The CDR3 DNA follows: TGTGCCAGCAGCTTAGCGCGACAGGGAAACATCCTCCACTTT. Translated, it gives CASSLARQGNILHF.

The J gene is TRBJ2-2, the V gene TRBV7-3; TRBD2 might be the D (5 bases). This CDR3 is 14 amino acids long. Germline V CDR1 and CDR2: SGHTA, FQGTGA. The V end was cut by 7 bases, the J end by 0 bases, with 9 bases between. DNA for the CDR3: TGTGCCAGCAATGAGGGCCCGAACACCGGGGAGCTGTTTTTT. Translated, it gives CASNEGPNTGELFF.

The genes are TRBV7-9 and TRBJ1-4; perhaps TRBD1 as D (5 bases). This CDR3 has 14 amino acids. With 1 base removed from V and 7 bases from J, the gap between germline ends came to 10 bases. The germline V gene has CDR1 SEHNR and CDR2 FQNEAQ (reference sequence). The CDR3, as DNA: TGTGCCAGCAGCTTAGGGGGCTCTAGTGAAAAACTGTTTTTT. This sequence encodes CASSLGGSSEKLFF. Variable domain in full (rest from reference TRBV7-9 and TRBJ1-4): DTGVSQNPRHKITKRGQNVTFRCDPISEHNRLYWYRQTLGQGPEFLTYFQNEAQLEKSRLLSDRFSAERPKGSFSTLEIQRTEQGDSAMYLCASSLGGSSEKLFFGSGTQLSVL.